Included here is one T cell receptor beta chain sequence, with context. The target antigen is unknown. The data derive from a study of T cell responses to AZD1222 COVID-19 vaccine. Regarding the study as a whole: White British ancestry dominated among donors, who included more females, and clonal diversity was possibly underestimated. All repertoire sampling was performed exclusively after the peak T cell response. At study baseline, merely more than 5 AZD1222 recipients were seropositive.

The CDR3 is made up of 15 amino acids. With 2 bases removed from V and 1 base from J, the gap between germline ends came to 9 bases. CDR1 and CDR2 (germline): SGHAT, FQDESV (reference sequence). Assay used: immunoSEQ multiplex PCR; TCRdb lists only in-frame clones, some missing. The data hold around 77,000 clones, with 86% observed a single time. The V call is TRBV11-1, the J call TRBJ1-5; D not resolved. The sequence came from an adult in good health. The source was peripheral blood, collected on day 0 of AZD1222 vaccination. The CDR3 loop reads CASSLSVGSNQPQHF. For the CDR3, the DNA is TGTGCCAGCAGCTTAAGTGTTGGAAGCAATCAGCCCCAGCATTTT.